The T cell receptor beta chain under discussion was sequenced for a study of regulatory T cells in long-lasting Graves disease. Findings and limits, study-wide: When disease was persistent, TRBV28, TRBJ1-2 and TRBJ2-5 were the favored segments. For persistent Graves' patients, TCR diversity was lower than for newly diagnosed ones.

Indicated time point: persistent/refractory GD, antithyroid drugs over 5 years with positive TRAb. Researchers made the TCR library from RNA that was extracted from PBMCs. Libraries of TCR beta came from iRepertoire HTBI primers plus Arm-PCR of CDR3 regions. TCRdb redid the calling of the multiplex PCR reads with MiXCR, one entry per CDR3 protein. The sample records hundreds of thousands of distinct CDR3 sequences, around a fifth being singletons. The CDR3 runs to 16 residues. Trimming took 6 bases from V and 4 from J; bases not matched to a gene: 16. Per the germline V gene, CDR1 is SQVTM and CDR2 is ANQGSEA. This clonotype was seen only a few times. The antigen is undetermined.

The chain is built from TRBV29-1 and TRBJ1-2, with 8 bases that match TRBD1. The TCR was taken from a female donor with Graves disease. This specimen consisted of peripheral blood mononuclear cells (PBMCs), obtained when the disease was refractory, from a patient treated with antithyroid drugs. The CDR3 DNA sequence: TGCAGCGTCGCTGGGACAGGTGGGCTCAGGGGCTATGGCTACACCTTC. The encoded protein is CSVAGTGGLRGYGYTF.